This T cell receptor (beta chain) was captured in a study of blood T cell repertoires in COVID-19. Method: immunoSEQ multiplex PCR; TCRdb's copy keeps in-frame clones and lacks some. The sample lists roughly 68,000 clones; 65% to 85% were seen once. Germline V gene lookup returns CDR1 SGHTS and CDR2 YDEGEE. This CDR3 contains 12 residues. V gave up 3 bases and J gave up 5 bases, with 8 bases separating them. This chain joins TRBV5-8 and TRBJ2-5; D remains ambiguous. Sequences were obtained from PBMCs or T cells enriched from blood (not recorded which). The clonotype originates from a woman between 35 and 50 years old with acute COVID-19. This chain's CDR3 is CASSSYWETQYF. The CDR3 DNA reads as TGTGCCAGCAGCTCCTACTGGGAGACCCAGTACTTC.